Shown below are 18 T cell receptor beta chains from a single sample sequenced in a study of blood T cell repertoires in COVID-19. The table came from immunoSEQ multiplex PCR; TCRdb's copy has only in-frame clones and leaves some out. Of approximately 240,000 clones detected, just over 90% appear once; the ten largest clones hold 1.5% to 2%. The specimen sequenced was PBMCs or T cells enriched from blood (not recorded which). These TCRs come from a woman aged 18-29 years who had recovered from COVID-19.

CDR3 in amino acids: CASSSRRAGIPEAFF. In DNA form, the CDR3 reads TGTGCCAGCAGCTCTCGGAGGGCAGGGATTCCTGAAGCTTTCTTT. This sequence joins TRBV13 and TRBJ1-1; a weak D match, TRBD1 (5 bases). Germline assignment: CDR1 PRHDT and CDR2 FYEKMQ (reference sequence). CDR3 length equals 15 residues. V lost 4 bases, J lost 6 bases, and 18 bases lay in between.

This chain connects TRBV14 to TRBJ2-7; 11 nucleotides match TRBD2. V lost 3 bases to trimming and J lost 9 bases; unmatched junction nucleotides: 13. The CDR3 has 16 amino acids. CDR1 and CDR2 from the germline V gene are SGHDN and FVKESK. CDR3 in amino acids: CASSHLTSGTGTRQYF. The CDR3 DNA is TGTGCCAGCAGCCATTTGACTAGCGGGACAGGAACGCGGCAGTACTTC.

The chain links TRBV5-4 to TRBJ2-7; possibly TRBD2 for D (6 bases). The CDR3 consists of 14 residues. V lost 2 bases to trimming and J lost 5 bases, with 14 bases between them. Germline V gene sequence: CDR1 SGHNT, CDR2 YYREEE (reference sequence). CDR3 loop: CASSFWAEGHEQYF. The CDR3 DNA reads TGTGCCAGCAGCTTTTGGGCGGAGGGCCACGAGCAGTACTTC.

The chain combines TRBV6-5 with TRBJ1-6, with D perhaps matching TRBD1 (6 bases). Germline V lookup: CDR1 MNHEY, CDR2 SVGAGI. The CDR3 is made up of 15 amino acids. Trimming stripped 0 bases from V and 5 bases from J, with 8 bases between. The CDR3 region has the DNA TGTGCCAGCAGTTACTCAGGGGGTAATAATTCACCCCTCCACTTT. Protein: CASSYSGGNNSPLHF.

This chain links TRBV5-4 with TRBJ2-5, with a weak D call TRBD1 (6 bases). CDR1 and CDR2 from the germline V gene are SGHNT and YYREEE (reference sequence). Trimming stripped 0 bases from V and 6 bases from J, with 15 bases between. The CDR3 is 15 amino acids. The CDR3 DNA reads TGTGCCAGCAGCTTGGAGCGGCCAGGGGAAAAGACCCAGTACTTC. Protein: CASSLERPGEKTQYF.

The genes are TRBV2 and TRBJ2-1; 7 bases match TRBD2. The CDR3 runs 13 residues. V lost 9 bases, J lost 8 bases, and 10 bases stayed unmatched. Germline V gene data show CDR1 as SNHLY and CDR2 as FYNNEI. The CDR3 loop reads CASTRGRVDEQFF. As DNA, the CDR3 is TGTGCCAGTACTCGAGGGAGGGTCGATGAGCAGTTCTTC.

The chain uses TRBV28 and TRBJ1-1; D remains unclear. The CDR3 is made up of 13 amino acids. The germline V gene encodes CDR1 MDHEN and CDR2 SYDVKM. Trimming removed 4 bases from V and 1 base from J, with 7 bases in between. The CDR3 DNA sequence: TGTGCCAGCAGTTGGGCAGGGAACACTGAAGCTTTCTTT. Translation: CASSWAGNTEAFF.

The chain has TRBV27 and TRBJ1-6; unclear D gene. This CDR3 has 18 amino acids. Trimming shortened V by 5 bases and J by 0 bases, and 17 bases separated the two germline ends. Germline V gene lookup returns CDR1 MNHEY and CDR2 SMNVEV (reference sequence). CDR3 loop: CASSPLFFSDSYNSPLHF. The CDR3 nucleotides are TGTGCCAGCAGTCCCCTTTTTTTTTCAGACTCCTATAATTCACCCCTCCACTTT.

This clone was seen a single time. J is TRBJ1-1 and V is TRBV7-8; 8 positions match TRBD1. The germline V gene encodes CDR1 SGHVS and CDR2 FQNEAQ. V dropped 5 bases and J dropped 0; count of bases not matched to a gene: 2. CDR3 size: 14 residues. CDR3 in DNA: TGTGCCAGCAGCCCGACAGGGGTGAACACTGAAGCTTTCTTT. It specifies CASSPTGVNTEAFF.

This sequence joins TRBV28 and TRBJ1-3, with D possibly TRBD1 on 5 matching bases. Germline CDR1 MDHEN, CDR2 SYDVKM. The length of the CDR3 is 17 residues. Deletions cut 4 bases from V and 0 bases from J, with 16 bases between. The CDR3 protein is CASSSPRGESSGNTIYF. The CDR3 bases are TGTGCCAGCAGTTCACCCCGGGGGGAGAGCTCTGGAAACACCATATATTTT.

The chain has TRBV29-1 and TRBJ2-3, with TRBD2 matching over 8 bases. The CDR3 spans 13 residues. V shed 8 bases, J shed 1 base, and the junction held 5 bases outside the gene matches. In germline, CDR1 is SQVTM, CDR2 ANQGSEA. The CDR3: CSSRRGGTDTQYF. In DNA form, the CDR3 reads TGCAGCTCTCGGCGGGGGGGCACAGATACGCAGTATTTT.

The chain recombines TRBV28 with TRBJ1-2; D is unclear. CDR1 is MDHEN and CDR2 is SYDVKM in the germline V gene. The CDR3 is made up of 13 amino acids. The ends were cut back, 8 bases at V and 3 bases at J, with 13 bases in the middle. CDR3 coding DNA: TGTGCCAGCGGACCCTCGCGGGACTATGGCTACACCTTC. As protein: CASGPSRDYGYTF.

The chain's CDR3 is CASSLWTGDGYTF. The DNA for the CDR3 is TGTGCCAGCAGCCTGTGGACAGGGGATGGCTACACCTTC. This chain uses TRBV5-4 with TRBJ1-2, with 9 bases that match TRBD1. Germline V gene sequence: CDR1 SGHNT, CDR2 YYREEE (reference sequence). The CDR3 has 13 amino acids. V was clipped by 4 bases and J by 6 bases; unmatched bases: 4.

The CDR3 here is CASSYSTTGGVNEAFF. The CDR3 DNA is TGTGCCAGCAGTTACTCTACGACAGGGGGCGTAAATGAAGCTTTCTTT. The rearrangement links TRBV6-5 to TRBJ1-1; 10 nucleotides align to TRBD1. Germline V gives CDR1 MNHEY, CDR2 SVGAGI. The ends lost 0 bases at V and 7 bases at J; junction bases unmatched: 8. There are 16 residues in the CDR3.

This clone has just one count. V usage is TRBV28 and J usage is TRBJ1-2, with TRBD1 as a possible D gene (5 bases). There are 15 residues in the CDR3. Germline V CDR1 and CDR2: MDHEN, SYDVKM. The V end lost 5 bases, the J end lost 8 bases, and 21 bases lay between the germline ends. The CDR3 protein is CASSKAPPGESGYTF. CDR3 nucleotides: TGTGCCAGCAGTAAGGCCCCCCCGGGGGAGTCAGGCTACACCTTC.

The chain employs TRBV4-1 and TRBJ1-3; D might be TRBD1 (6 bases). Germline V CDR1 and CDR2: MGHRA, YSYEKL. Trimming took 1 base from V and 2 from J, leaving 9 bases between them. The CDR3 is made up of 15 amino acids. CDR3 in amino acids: CASSQGPGAGNTIYF. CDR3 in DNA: TGCGCCAGCAGCCAAGGGCCAGGGGCTGGAAACACCATATATTTT.

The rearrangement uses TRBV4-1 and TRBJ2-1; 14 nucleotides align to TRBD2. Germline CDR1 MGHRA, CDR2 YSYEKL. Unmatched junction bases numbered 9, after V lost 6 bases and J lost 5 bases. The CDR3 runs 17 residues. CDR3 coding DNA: TGCGCCAGCAGGGAACGACTAGCGGGAGGGCCCCACAATGAGCAGTTCTTC. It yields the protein CASRERLAGGPHNEQFF.

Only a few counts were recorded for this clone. The CDR3 is CASSFSKDTQYF. CDR3 bases: TGTGCCAGCAGTTTTAGCAAGGATACGCAGTATTTT. The chain employs TRBV12-3 or TRBV12-4 and TRBJ2-3, with D unresolved. The CDR3 covers 12 residues. V dropped 3 bases and J dropped 6 bases, with 7 bases sitting between them.